This T cell receptor beta chain was sequenced for a study of blood T cell repertoires in COVID-19. The CDR3 has 16 amino acids. The V gene end was trimmed by 2 bases and the J gene end by 7 bases; junction bases not matched to a gene: 13. Per germline, CDR1 MNHEY and CDR2 SVGEGT. Assay: immunoSEQ multiplex PCR; the TCRdb copy retains only in-frame clones and omits some. The sample has 150,000 to 200,000 clones, roughly 82% seen once. Sequenced sample: peripheral blood. The chain carries TRBV6-2 or TRBV6-3 and TRBJ2-5; 7 bases map to TRBD2. This sequence originates from a woman aged 60-75 years with COVID-19, enrolled during active disease. As DNA, the CDR3 is TGTGCCAGCAGTTACCGTGCTAGCGGAAGTCCCATGACCCAGTACTTC. This encodes CASSYRASGSPMTQYF.